This T cell receptor beta chain is from a study of T cells after yellow fever vaccination. They built TCR cDNA with 5'RACE template switching, a step that put in a universal primer site and UMIs. TCRdb reprocessed the 5' RACE reads with MiXCR, giving one entry per CDR3 protein. Of 400,000 or so distinct CDR3 sequences in the sample, around a tenth are singletons; the top ten hold roughly 18%. Trimming took off 4 bases at V and 9 bases at J, with 10 bases between the two ends. Per the germline V gene, CDR1 is SEHNR and CDR2 is FQNEAQ (reference sequence). The CDR3 loop spans 11 amino acids. Study conclusions and caveats: A large majority of primary-vaccination clones showed up again after the booster (96% CD4, 85% to 90% CD8). Weaker in magnitude, the secondary response showed a faster peak on day 5 versus 15. FACS-sorted repertoires could harbor abundant contaminating bulk-population clonotypes.

With regard to this clonotype: Its antigen is unidentified.

The origin of this receptor is a man aged 18 to 30 who received the YFV17D yellow fever vaccine. The rearrangement links TRBV7-9 to TRBJ2-7; no definite D call. Specimen: PBMCs, collected on the day of the first yellow fever vaccination. The CDR3 region is CASSWGLGQYF. CDR3 bases: TGTGCCAGCAGCTGGGGTCTTGGGCAGTACTTC.